The TCR beta chain described here comes from a study of blood T cell repertoires in COVID-19 (dated by TCRdb to about 2020). About the study as a whole: Collaborator samples came from the United States, Italy and Spain and covered acute and convalescent phases of COVID-19. The prospective study material was composed of cDNA or gDNA derived from T cells, B-cell-depleted T cells, or PBMCs. Subjects who had been exposed to COVID-19, were actively infected with it, or had recovered from it provided the deeply sampled blood TCRbeta repertoires that made up the dataset. The repertoires were made available in a free public database intended to serve as a resource for research on the immune response to SARS-CoV-2. The samples were drawn from the first 160 participants of the ongoing ImmuneRACE study and from 1,254 subjects provided by 6 global collaborators. The sample metadata nearly always contained a de-identified subject ID, COVID-19 status, age in years and sex. Where available, HLA class I and class II types were obtained from metadata supplied by the sample provider rather than from assay-based typing.

A few counts support this clone. The specificity of this receptor is unknown. No much larger clone exists at a distance of one base, and base qualities are not known. Enrolling through a virtual design, the prospective study's participants ranged in age from roughly 18 to 90 years and lived across roughly 23 United States geographic areas. In the prospective study, participants were assigned to cohorts based on the clinical history participants reported in a screening survey and a study questionnaire. In the prospective study, whole blood, serum and a nasopharyngeal or oropharyngeal swab were collected from each participant by mobile phlebotomists. Additional blood draws and questionnaires over an approximately two-month period could optionally be provided by prospective study participants. Prospective study blood samples were shipped either frozen or at room temperature before DNA extraction. TCRbeta CDR3 regions were amplified from genomic DNA by means of the immunoSEQ Assay, a bias-controlled multiplex PCR. The published analysis was carried out like this. Nucleated cell counts per sample were estimated from amplification of reference gene primers within the assay. To quantify the absolute abundance of each unique TCRbeta CDR3 rearrangement, sequence reads were collapsed and filtered. For each sample, productive Simpson clonality was calculated as the square root of Simpson's diversity index across productive rearrangements. TCRdb limited this immuneACCESS table to in-frame rearrangements with V and J called. A share of clones is missing; checked studies link under half to unresolved V genes, and the rest is unexplained. D and trimming come from the DNA, and the V and J calls and clone size come from that table. The sample yields approximately 210,000 clones; around 81% were counted once. Around 9% of the sample comes from the top ten.

The cysteine opens and the phenylalanine closes a CDR3 of 17 amino acids. CDR3 DNA only is kept here, 51 bases in frame from base 1. CDR1 and CDR2, looked up from the germline V gene, are MDHEN and SYDVKM. Clipping removes 4 bases from V and 0 bases from J, with 8 as the unmatched junction base count. The paper's findings and limits, for the study overall: How much clinical and demographic metadata was included differed by source and by participant, and the metadata was provided uncurated.

Sequencing was done on a sample of PBMCs or T cells enriched from blood (not recorded which). The chain is made from TRBV28 and TRBJ2-5; 10 nucleotides in the junction match TRBD1. The clonotype was recovered from a woman aged 45-65 years with acute COVID-19. This receptor carries the CDR3 CASSSSGTGAYQETQYF. The nucleotide sequence is TGTGCCAGCAGTTCTTCCGGGACAGGGGCGTACCAAGAGACCCAGTACTTC.